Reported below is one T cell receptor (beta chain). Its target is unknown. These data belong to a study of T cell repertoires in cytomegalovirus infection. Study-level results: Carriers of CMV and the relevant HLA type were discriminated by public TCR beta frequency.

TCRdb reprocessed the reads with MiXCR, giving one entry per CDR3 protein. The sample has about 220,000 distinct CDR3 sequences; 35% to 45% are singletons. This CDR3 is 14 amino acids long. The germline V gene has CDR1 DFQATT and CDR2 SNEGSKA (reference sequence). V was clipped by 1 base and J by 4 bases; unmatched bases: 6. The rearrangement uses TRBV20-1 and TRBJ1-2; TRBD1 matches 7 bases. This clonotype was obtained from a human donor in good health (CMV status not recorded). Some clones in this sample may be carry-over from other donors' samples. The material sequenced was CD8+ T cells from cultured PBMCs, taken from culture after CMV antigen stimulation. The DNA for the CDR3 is TGCAGTGCTAGAGGGGACAGCTTAATCTATGGCTACACCTTC. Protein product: CSARGDSLIYGYTF.